The 13 T cell receptor beta chains listed next were all sequenced from one sample in a study of blood T cells in healthy people across ages. It was with a sample-barcoded 5' primer and a J-beta primer mix that a second PCR of roughly 7 to 12 cycles was run. One entry per CDR3 protein, called by TCRdb with MiXCR from the 5' RACE reads. The table lists roughly 680,000 distinct CDR3 sequences, 45% to 60% of them singletons, with less than 15% in the top ten. Sample: blood. The receptors derive from a woman of 80 years or more in good health.

This clonotype was detected ten times or more. This chain links TRBV3-1 with TRBJ2-7; weak D call: TRBD2 (5 bases). Germline loops: CDR1 LGHDT, CDR2 YNNKEL (reference sequence). The CDR3 runs 14 residues. Deletions cut 1 base from V and 4 bases from J, with 11 bases between. The CDR3 DNA sequence: TGTGCCAGCAGCCAAGGGAACGGGGAATACGAGCAGTACTTC. It encodes CASSQGNGEYEQYF.

At least ten counts were recorded for this clonotype. The rearrangement joins TRBV7-3 to TRBJ2-1; D is uncertain. V was pared by 1 base and J by 2 bases, with 3 bases between. This CDR3 has 13 amino acids. Germline values: CDR1 SGHTA, CDR2 FQGTGA. The CDR3 DNA follows: TGTGCCAGCAGCTTAAGCCCCTACAATGAGCAGTTCTTC. It yields the protein CASSLSPYNEQFF.

This clonotype was observed many times. The rearrangement joins TRBV24-1 to TRBJ2-3, with a tentative D call TRBD1 (6 bases). V was pared by 5 bases and J by 4 bases, with 18 bases between. CDR1 and CDR2 (germline): KGHDR, SFDVKD. The CDR3 runs to 16 residues. This CDR3 is CATSGIGTLRADTQYF. CDR3 bases: TGTGCCACCAGTGGTATCGGGACACTCCGGGCAGATACGCAGTATTTT.

A word on this clonotype: This clone may be a read error of a much larger clone one base away. This chain connects TRBV29-1 to TRBJ1-2; 8 bases agree with TRBD1. This CDR3 has 14 residues. Germline V gene lookup returns CDR1 SQVTM and CDR2 ANQGSEA. J gave up 0 bases and V 3 bases, and 3 bases lay outside the gene matches. CDR3 in DNA: TGCAGCGTTGATAACAGGGGGTCTAACTATGGCTACACCTTC. It translates to CSVDNRGSNYGYTF.

This clonotype was seen ten or more times. The chain is built from TRBV6-5 and TRBJ2-1, with D possibly TRBD1 on 6 matching bases. This CDR3 spans 13 amino acids. Germline V gene data show CDR1 as MNHEY and CDR2 as SVGAGI. With 5 bases removed from V and 9 bases from J, the gap between germline ends came to 14 bases. The chain's CDR3 is CASSNHRDAEQFF. The CDR3 DNA is TGTGCCAGCAGTAATCACAGGGACGCTGAGCAGTTCTTC.

This clonotype was seen repeatedly, ten times or more. The gene calls are TRBV20-1 and TRBJ1-1; D is unresolved. The V end lost 6 bases, the J end lost 0 bases, and 11 bases lay between the germline ends. CDR3 length equals 13 residues. Per germline, CDR1 DFQATT and CDR2 SNEGSKA (reference sequence). The CDR3 sequence is CSAGGSMNTEAFF. In nucleotides, the CDR3 is TGCAGTGCGGGCGGGTCTATGAACACTGAAGCTTTCTTT.

This clonotype was counted only a few times. This chain connects TRBV15 to TRBJ2-3, with D possibly TRBD1 on 5 matching bases. Trimming took 0 bases from V and 2 from J, leaving 12 bases between them. The germline V gene encodes CDR1 LNHNV and CDR2 YYDKDF (reference sequence). The CDR3 length is 16 residues. The CDR3 protein is CATSRDRARFTDTQYF. The CDR3 coding sequence is TGTGCCACCAGCAGAGACAGGGCACGTTTCACAGATACGCAGTATTTT.

This clonotype was seen many times. The chain recombines TRBV5-1 with TRBJ2-1; D is uncertain. Germline loops: CDR1 SGHRS, CDR2 YFSETQ. The CDR3 sequence is 15 residues long. The V and J ends lost 0 bases and 0 bases respectively, with 7 bases between them. The DNA of the CDR3 is TGCGCCAGCAGCTTGGATGCGAGCTCCTACAATGAGCAGTTCTTC. It codes for CASSLDASSYNEQFF.

The table lists this clonotype with many counts. Relative to the germline gene, one junction end is altered; a read error may explain this. This rearrangement joins TRBV6-1 to TRBJ1-2, with 10 bases that match TRBD1. The CDR3 is 15 amino acids. Germline CDR1 is MNHNS and CDR2 is SASEGT. CDR3 sequence reads: CASREGTGVYYGYTF. CDR3 bases: TGTGCCAGCAGGGAAGGGACAGGGGTTTACTATGGCTACACCTTC.

This sequence joins TRBV28 and TRBJ2-7; 11 bases align to TRBD2. This CDR3 has 15 amino acids. V trimming: 2 bases; J trimming: 2 bases; junction bases outside the gene matches: 2. CDR1 and CDR2 (germline): MDHEN, SYDVKM. The CDR3 is CASSLELAGAYEQYF. The CDR3 nucleotides are TGTGCCAGCAGTTTAGAACTAGCGGGAGCCTACGAGCAGTACTTC.

This clonotype occurred once. The genes are TRBV9 and TRBJ2-1; weak D call: TRBD2 (6 bases). CDR1 is SGDLS, CDR2 YYNGEE, per germline. This CDR3 spans 15 amino acids. V lost 4 bases and J lost 3, with 14 bases in between. CDR3 DNA sequence: TGTGCCAGCAGCCCACGGGAGAAGAGCTACAATGAGCAGTTCTTC. It yields the protein CASSPREKSYNEQFF.

About this clonotype: A much larger clone lies a single base off, so this may be a read error. The chain employs TRBV4-2 and TRBJ2-3; D is undetermined. The CDR3 extends over 15 amino acids. Trimming removed 6 bases from V and 0 bases from J, with 13 bases in between. Germline CDR1 reads LGHNA; CDR2 reads YNFKEQ. The CDR3 DNA reads TGTGCCAGCAGACTTCTAACGGAGAGCACAGATACGCAGTATTTT. This encodes CASRLLTESTDTQYF.

The chain carries TRBV12-3 or TRBV12-4 and TRBJ1-5; D not resolved. The germline V and J ends were trimmed by 2 bases and 7 bases, with 12 bases remaining between them. The CDR3 has 14 amino acids. CDR3 amino acids: CASSLSSRVQPQHF. DNA for the CDR3: TGTGCCAGCAGTTTATCCAGCAGAGTACAGCCCCAGCATTTT.